Included here is one TCR beta chain sequence, with context. These data originate in a study of CD8 T cells in ankylosing spondylitis. Germline assignment: CDR1 SNHLY and CDR2 FYNNEI. The CDR3 spans 13 residues. The J segment lost 3 bases and the V segment lost 8 bases, leaving 5 bases of the junction unmatched. Each CDR3 protein gets one entry after TCRdb re-called the 5' RACE reads with MiXCR. The table includes 150,000 or so distinct CDR3 sequences, 30% to 40% detected once. The chain uses TRBV2 and TRBJ1-1; 8 bases align to TRBD1. Sequencing input: synovial fluid, either unsorted or a sorted T cell fraction (not recorded which). The sequence derives from a male donor with ankylosing spondylitis. The DNA of the CDR3 is TGTGCCAGCCGCAACAGGGGGGACACTGAAGCTTTCTTT. Translation gives CASRNRGDTEAFF. Variable domain in full (rest from reference TRBV2 and TRBJ1-1): EPEVTQTPSHQVTQMGQEVILRCVPISNHLYFYWYRQILGQKVEFLVSFYNNEISEKSEIFDDQFSVERPDGSNFTLKIRSTKLEDSAMYFCASRNRGDTEAFFGQGTRLTVV.